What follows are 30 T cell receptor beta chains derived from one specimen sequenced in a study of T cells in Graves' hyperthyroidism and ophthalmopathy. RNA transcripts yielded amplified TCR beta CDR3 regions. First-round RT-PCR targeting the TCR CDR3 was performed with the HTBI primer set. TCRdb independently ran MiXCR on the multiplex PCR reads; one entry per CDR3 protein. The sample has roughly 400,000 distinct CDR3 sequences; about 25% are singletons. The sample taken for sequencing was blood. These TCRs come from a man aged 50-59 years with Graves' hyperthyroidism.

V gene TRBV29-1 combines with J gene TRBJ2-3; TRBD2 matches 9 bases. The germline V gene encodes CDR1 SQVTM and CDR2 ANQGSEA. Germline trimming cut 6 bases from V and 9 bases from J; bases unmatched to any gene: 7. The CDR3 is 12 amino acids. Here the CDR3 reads CSVMTSGGTQYF. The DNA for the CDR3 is TGCAGCGTCATGACTAGCGGCGGGACGCAGTATTTT.

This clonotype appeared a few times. The CDR3 is CSVSLRGYEQYF. Here the CDR3 DNA reads TGCAGCGTCTCTCTTCGGGGCTACGAGCAGTACTTC. The chain uses TRBV29-1 and TRBJ2-7, with D possibly being TRBD2 (5 bases). V lost 6 bases and J lost 3, with 12 bases in between. CDR3 length: 12 residues. The germline CDR1 and CDR2 sequences are SQVTM and ANQGSEA.

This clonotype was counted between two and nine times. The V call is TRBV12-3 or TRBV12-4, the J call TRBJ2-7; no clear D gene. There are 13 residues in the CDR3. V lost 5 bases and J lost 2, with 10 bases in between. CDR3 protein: CASSKQPPYEQYF. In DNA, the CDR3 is TGTGCCAGCAGTAAGCAACCGCCCTACGAGCAGTACTTC.

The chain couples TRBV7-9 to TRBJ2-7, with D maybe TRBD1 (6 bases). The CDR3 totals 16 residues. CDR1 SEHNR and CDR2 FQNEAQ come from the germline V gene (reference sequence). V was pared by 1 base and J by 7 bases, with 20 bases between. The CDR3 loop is CASSLDPLTARGEQYF. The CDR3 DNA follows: TGTGCCAGCAGCTTAGACCCCCTGACAGCGAGGGGGGAGCAGTACTTC.

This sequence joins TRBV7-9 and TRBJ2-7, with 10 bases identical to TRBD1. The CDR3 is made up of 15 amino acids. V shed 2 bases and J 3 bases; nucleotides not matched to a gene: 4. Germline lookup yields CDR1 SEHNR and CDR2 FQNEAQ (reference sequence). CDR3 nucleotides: TGTGCCAGCAGCTTACGGGACAGGGGAATCTACGAGCAGTACTTC. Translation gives CASSLRDRGIYEQYF.

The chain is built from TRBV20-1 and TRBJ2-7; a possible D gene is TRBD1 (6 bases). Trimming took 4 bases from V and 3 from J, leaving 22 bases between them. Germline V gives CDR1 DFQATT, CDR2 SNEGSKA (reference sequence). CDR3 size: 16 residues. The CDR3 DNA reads TGCAGTGCTACCCGACAGGACCGACCGGGCTACTACGAGCAGTACTTC. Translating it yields CSATRQDRPGYYEQYF.

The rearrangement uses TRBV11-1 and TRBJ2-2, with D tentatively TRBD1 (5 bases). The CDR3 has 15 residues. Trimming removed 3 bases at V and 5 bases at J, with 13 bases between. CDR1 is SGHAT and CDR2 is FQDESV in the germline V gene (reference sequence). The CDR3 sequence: CASSLKGQGTGELFF. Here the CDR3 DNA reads TGTGCCAGCAGCTTGAAGGGGCAGGGAACCGGGGAGCTGTTTTTT.

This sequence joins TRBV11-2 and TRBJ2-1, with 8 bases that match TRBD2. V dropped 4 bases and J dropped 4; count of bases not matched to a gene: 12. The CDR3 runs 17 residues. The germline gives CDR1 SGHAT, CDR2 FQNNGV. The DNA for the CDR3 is TGTGCCAGCAGCTCCCGGACTAGCTCTTTAGGGTACAATGAGCAGTTCTTC. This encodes CASSSRTSSLGYNEQFF.

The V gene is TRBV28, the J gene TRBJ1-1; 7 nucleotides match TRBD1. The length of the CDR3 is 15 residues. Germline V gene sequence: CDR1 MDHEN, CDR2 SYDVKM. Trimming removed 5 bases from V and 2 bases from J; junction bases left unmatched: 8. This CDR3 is CASSRTGQINTEAFF. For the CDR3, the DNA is TGTGCCAGCAGTAGAACGGGACAGATAAACACTGAAGCTTTCTTT.

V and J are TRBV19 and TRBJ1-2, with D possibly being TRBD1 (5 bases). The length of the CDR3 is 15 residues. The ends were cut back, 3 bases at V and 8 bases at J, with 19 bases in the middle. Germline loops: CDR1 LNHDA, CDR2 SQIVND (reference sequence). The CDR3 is CASSISREGSSGYTF. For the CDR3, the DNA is TGTGCCAGTAGTATCTCCCGTGAGGGGTCTAGCGGCTACACCTTC.

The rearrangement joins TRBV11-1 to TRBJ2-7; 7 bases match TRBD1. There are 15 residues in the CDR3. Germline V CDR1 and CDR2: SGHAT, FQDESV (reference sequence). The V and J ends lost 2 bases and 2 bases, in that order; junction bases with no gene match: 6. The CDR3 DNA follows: TGTGCCAGCAGCTTATCTACAGGGGTCACCTACGAGCAGTACTTC. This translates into CASSLSTGVTYEQYF. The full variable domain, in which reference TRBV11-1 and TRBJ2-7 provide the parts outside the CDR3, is EAEVAQSPRYKITEKSQAVAFWCDPISGHATLYWYRQILGQGPELLVQFQDESVVDDSQLPKDRFSAERLKGVDSTLKIQPAELGDSAMYLCASSLSTGVTYEQYFGPGTRLTVT.

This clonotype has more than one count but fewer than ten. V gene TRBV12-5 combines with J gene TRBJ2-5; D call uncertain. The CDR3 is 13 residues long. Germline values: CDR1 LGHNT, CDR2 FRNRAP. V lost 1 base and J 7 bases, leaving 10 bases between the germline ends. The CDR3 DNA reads TGTGCTAGTGGTTTGGATTCCTGGGGGACCCAGTACTTC. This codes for CASGLDSWGTQYF.

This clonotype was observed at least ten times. CDR3 sequence reads: CASSLGISGIFYEQYF. Here the CDR3 DNA reads TGTGCCAGCAGTTTAGGGATTAGCGGGATTTTTTACGAGCAGTACTTC. This rearrangement joins TRBV28 to TRBJ2-7; the match to TRBD2 covers 8 bases. There are 16 residues in the CDR3. Per germline, CDR1 MDHEN and CDR2 SYDVKM. Unmatched junction bases numbered 10, after V lost 2 bases and J lost 4 bases.

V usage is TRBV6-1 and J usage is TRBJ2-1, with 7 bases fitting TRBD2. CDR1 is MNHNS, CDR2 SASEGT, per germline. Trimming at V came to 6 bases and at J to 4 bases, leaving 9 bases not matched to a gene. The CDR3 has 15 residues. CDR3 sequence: CASSSSGPQYNEQFF. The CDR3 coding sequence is TGTGCCAGCAGCTCTAGCGGTCCTCAATACAATGAGCAGTTCTTC.

In nucleotides, the CDR3 is TGTGCCAGCAGCGGACAGGAGCGGCCGGGTAAAGAAGCAGATACGCAGTATTTT. Translated: CASSGQERPGKEADTQYF. V is TRBV13 and J is TRBJ2-3; 7 nucleotides line up with TRBD1. This CDR3 comprises 18 residues. Germline lookup yields CDR1 PRHDT and CDR2 FYEKMQ (reference sequence). J was trimmed by 4 bases and V by 5 bases; bases with no gene match: 18.

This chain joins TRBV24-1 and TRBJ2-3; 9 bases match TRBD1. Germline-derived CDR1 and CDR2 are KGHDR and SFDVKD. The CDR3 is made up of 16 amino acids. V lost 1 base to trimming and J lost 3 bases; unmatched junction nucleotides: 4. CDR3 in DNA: TGTGCCACCAGTGATTTAGCGGGACAGGGTACAGATACGCAGTATTTT. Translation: CATSDLAGQGTDTQYF.

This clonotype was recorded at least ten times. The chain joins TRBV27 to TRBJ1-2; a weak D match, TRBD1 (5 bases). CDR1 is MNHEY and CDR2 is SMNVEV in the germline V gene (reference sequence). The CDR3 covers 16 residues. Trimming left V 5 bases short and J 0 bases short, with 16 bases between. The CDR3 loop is CASSPLLTDSNYGYTF. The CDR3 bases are TGTGCCAGCAGTCCCCTACTGACAGACTCTAACTATGGCTACACCTTC.

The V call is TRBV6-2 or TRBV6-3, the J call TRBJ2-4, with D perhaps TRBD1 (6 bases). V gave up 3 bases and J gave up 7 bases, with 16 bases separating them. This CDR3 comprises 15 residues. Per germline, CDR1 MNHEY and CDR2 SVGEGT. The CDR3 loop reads CASSYYGGLENIQYF. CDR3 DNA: TGTGCCAGCAGTTATTATGGGGGCTTGGAGAACATTCAGTACTTC.

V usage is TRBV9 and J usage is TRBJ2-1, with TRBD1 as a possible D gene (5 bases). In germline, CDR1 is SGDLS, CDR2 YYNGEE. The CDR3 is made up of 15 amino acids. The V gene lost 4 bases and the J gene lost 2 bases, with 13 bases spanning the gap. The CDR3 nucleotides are TGTGCCAGCAGCCTCCAAGGGGCACCCTACAATGAGCAGTTCTTC. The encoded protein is CASSLQGAPYNEQFF. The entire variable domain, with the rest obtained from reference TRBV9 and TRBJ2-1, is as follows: DSGVTQTPKHLITATGQRVTLRCSPRSGDLSVYWYQQSLDQGLQFLIQYYNGEERAKGNILERFSAQQFPDLHSELNLSSLELGDSALYFCASSLQGAPYNEQFFGPGTRLTVL.

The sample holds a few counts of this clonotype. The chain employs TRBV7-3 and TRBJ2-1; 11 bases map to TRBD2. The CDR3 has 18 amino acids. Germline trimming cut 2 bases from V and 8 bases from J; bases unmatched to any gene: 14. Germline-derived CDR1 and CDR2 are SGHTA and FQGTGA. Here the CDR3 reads CASSLVPSTSGRGYEQFF. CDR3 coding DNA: TGTGCCAGCAGCTTAGTTCCCTCTACTAGCGGGAGAGGGTATGAGCAGTTCTTC.

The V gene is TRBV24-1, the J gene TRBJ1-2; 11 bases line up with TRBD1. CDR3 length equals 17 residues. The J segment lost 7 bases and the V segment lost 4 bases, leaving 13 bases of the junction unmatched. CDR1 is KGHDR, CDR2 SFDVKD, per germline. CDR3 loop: CATSDPSRTGGAGGYTF. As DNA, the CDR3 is TGTGCCACCAGTGACCCATCTCGGACAGGGGGCGCAGGTGGCTACACCTTC.

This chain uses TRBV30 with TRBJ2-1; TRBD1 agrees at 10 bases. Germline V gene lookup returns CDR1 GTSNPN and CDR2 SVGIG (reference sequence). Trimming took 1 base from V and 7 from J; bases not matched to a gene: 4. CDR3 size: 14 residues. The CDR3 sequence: CAWSDWDRGNEQFF. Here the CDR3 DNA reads TGTGCCTGGAGTGACTGGGACAGGGGTAATGAGCAGTTCTTC.

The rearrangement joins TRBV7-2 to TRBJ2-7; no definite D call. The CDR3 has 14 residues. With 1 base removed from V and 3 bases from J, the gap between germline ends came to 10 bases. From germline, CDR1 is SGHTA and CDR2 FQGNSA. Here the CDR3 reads CASSLGAKLYEQYF. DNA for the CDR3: TGTGCCAGCAGCTTAGGGGCAAAACTCTACGAGCAGTACTTC.

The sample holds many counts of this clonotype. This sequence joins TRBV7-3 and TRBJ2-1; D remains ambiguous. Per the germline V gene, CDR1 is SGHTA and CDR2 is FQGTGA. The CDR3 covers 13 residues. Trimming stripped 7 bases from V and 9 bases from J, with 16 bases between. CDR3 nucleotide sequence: TGTGCCAGCACCCCCTCCGGAGCCTCTGAGCAGTTCTTC. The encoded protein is CASTPSGASEQFF.

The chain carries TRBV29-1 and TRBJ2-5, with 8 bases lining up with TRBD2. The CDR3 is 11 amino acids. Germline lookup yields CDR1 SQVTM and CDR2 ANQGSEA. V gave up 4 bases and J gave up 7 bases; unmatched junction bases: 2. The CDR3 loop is CSVVGGATQYF. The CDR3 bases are TGCAGCGTTGTCGGGGGGGCGACCCAGTACTTC. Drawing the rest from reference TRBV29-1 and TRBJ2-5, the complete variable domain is SAVISQKPSRDICQRGTSLTIQCQVDSQVTMMFWYRQQPGQSLTLIATANQGSEATYESGFVIDKFPISRPNLTFSTLTVSNMSPEDSSIYLCSVVGGATQYFGPGTRLLVL.

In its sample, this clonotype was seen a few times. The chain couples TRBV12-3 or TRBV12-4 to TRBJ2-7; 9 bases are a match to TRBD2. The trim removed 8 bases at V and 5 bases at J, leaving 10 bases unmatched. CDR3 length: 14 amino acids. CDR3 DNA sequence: TGTGCCAGCGCCTGGGCTAGCGGGATTAACGAGCAGTACTTC. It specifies CASAWASGINEQYF.

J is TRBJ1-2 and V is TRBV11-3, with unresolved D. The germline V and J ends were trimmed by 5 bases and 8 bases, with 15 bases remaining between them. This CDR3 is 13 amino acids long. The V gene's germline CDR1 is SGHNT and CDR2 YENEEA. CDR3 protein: CASSQLGGVGYTF. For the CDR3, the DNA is TGTGCCAGCAGCCAACTGGGCGGGGTGGGCTACACCTTC.

For the CDR3, the DNA is TGCGCCAGCAGCCCACAGGTTATGAACACTGAAGCTTTCTTT. Its protein is CASSPQVMNTEAFF. V gene TRBV5-1 combines with J gene TRBJ1-1; weak D call: TRBD1 (5 bases). This CDR3 comprises 14 residues. V shed 4 bases and J shed 0 bases, with 10 bases lying between them. The germline V gene encodes CDR1 SGHRS and CDR2 YFSETQ.

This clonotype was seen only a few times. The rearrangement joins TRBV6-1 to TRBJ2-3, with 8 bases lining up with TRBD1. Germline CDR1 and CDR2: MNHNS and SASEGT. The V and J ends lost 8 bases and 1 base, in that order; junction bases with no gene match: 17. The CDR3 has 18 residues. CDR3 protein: CASLPPPWDRSRTDTQYF. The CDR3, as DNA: TGTGCCAGCCTACCCCCCCCATGGGACAGGAGTCGCACAGATACGCAGTATTTT.

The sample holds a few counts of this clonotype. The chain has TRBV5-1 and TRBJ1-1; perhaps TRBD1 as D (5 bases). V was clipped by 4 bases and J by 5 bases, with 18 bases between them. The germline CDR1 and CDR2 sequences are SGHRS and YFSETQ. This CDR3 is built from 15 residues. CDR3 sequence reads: CASSRDWNSRTEAFF. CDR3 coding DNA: TGCGCCAGCAGCCGGGACTGGAATAGCCGTACTGAAGCTTTCTTT.